Shown below are 15 T cell receptor beta chains from a single sample sequenced in a study of T cells in Graves' hyperthyroidism and ophthalmopathy (dated by TCRdb to the late 2010s). Libraries came from multiplex PCR. The sequencer listed for this sample is Illumina HiSeq 2000. TCR beta CDR3 regions were amplified from RNA transcripts. For the first round of RT-PCR on the TCR CDR3, the HTBI primer set was used together with the Qiagen OneStep RT-PCR kit. TCRdb reprocessed the public reads (quality trimming at Q25 with fastp, clone calling with MiXCR) and kept in-frame beta chains. Rows are combined by CDR3 protein, so each entry shows the most common genes and DNA. This sample lists around 340,000 distinct CDR3 sequences; about 14% were detected once. The ten biggest clones cover around 24% of the sample. Specimen: blood. Receptors originate from a woman aged 25 to 39 with Graves' hyperthyroidism.

The gene calls are TRBV9 and TRBJ2-7; TRBD2 might be the D (7 bases). The CDR3 totals 13 residues. Germline V gene sequence: CDR1 SGDLS, CDR2 YYNGEE. With 3 bases removed from V and 6 bases from J, the gap between germline ends came to 13 bases. CDR3 bases: TGTGCCAGCAGCGCCAACAGGGAGGGCGAGCAGTACTTC. Translation gives CASSANREGEQYF.

This clonotype was observed at least ten times. The V gene is TRBV20-1, the J gene TRBJ2-7; no definite D call. CDR1 DFQATT and CDR2 SNEGSKA come from the germline V gene (reference sequence). The CDR3 spans 14 residues. V was pared by 4 bases and J by 0 bases, with 13 bases between. CDR3 nucleotides: TGCAGTGCTAATTTGAGGTATAACTCCTACGAGCAGTACTTC. Protein product: CSANLRYNSYEQYF.

The chain recombines TRBV15 with TRBJ1-4; 7 bases map to TRBD1. This CDR3 spans 13 amino acids. Per the germline V gene, CDR1 is LNHNV and CDR2 is YYDKDF (reference sequence). V was pared by 0 bases and J by 9 bases, with 1 base of the junction left unmatched. CDR3 sequence: CATSRERGQKLFF. The CDR3 bases are TGTGCCACCAGCAGAGAGAGGGGGCAAAAACTGTTTTTT.

At least ten counts were recorded for this clonotype. The chain combines TRBV30 with TRBJ1-1; D ambiguous. The germline CDR1 and CDR2 sequences are GTSNPN and SVGIG (reference sequence). CDR3 length: 13 amino acids. Trimming removed 1 base from V and 5 bases from J, with 11 bases in between. The CDR3, as DNA: TGTGCCTGGAGTGCCAACCTGGGGACTGAAGCTTTCTTT. Its translation: CAWSANLGTEAFF.

This clonotype was seen a handful of times. The chain uses TRBV20-1 and TRBJ2-7, with TRBD2 identical over 11 bases. Germline CDR1 and CDR2: DFQATT and SNEGSKA (reference sequence). Trimming took 3 bases from V and 5 from J; bases not matched to a gene: 6. This CDR3 has 14 residues. CDR3 region: CSASPLAGVHEQYF. In DNA form, the CDR3 reads TGCAGTGCTAGCCCACTAGCGGGAGTCCACGAGCAGTACTTC.

The table lists this clonotype with a few counts. A junction boundary mismatches the germline segment, possibly from a read error. The chain carries TRBV28 and TRBJ2-7; 7 bases fit TRBD1. This CDR3 is built from 13 residues. Germline CDR1 and CDR2: MDHEN and SYDVKM. CDR3 region: CASSRDSSYEQCF. CDR3 in DNA: TGTGCCAGCAGCCGGGACAGCTCCTACGAGCAGTGCTTC.

Many counts were recorded for this clonotype. This sequence joins TRBV29-1 and TRBJ1-2; D unclear. From germline, CDR1 is SQVTM and CDR2 ANQGSEA. The germline V and J ends were trimmed by 3 bases and 8 bases, with 7 bases remaining between them. The CDR3 has 10 amino acids. As DNA, the CDR3 is TGCAGCGTTGACGGATCAGGCTACACCTTC. It specifies CSVDGSGYTF. The whole variable domain, filled in from reference TRBV29-1 and TRBJ1-2, reads SAVISQKPSRDICQRGTSLTIQCQVDSQVTMMFWYRQQPGQSLTLIATANQGSEATYESGFVIDKFPISRPNLTFSTLTVSNMSPEDSSIYLCSVDGSGYTFGSGTRLTVV.

With respect to this clonotype: No conserved phenylalanine or tryptophan is present at the end of the CDR3, so a read error is the likely explanation. The rearrangement joins TRBV10-1 to TRBJ2-4; D uncertain. CDR3 length: 16 residues. The germline CDR1 and CDR2 sequences are WNHNN and SYGVQD (reference sequence). The germline V and J ends were trimmed by 0 bases and 0 bases, with 9 bases remaining between them. CDR3 coding DNA: TGCGCCAGCAGTGAGTCCCCCAGTGGAGCCAAAAACATTCAGTACATC. Amino acids: CASSESPSGAKNIQYI.

Ten or more counts support this clonotype. The chain is built from TRBV5-4 and TRBJ2-2; D gene ambiguous. The germline V and J ends were trimmed by 1 base and 4 bases, with 5 bases remaining between them. This CDR3 contains 13 residues. CDR1 and CDR2 from the germline V gene are SGHNT and YYREEE (reference sequence). CDR3 amino acids: CASSLQATGELFF. Here the CDR3 DNA reads TGTGCCAGCAGCTTGCAAGCCACCGGGGAGCTGTTTTTT. The whole variable domain, filled in from reference TRBV5-4 and TRBJ2-2, reads ETGVTQSPTHLIKTRGQQVTLRCSSQSGHNTVSWYQQALGQGPQFIFQYYREEENGRGNFPPRFSGLQFPNYSSELNVNALELDDSALYLCASSLQATGELFFGEGSRLTVL.

The V call is TRBV28, the J call TRBJ1-1, with 10 positions matching TRBD1. CDR3 length: 15 amino acids. V gave up 7 bases and J gave up 2 bases; unmatched junction bases: 7. Looked up from germline, CDR1 is MDHEN and CDR2 is SYDVKM. This CDR3 reads CASKDRGSINTEAFF. In DNA form, the CDR3 reads TGTGCCAGCAAGGACAGGGGGAGTATAAACACTGAAGCTTTCTTT.

The chain employs TRBV27 and TRBJ2-7, with 11 bases aligning to TRBD2. This CDR3 is built from 15 residues. V shed 8 bases and J 7 bases; nucleotides not matched to a gene: 13. The germline V gene has CDR1 MNHEY and CDR2 SMNVEV (reference sequence). DNA of the CDR3: TGTGCCAGCGTTCCTCAACTAGCGGGAGAGGGTGAGCAGTACTTC. Its translation: CASVPQLAGEGEQYF.

V gene TRBV29-1 combines with J gene TRBJ2-5; D is uncertain. This CDR3 has 13 amino acids. The ends were cut back, 3 bases at V and 2 bases at J, with 10 bases in the middle. Germline V gives CDR1 SQVTM, CDR2 ANQGSEA. This CDR3 is CSVEKTLQETQYF. CDR3 DNA: TGCAGCGTTGAGAAGACACTACAAGAGACCCAGTACTTC.

V is TRBV18 and J is TRBJ2-3; 9 bases fit TRBD2. This CDR3 contains 15 residues. V dropped 3 bases and J dropped 4; count of bases not matched to a gene: 5. The germline CDR1 and CDR2 sequences are KGHSH and LQKENI. The DNA for the CDR3 is TGTGCCAGCTCACCTAGCGGGAGAAGGCCAGATACGCAGTATTTT. Translating gives CASSPSGRRPDTQYF. Combining the CDR3 with reference TRBV18 and TRBJ2-3 gives the whole variable domain NAGVMQNPRHLVRRRGQEARLRCSPMKGHSHVYWYRQLPEEGLKFMVYLQKENIIDESGMPKERFSAEFPKEGPSILRIQQVVRGDSAAYFCASSPSGRRPDTQYFGPGTRLTVL.

In its sample, this clonotype was seen a few times. J is TRBJ2-7 and V is TRBV20-1; D possibly corresponds to TRBD1 (5 bases). V was clipped by 1 base and J by 6 bases, with 7 bases between them. In germline, CDR1 is DFQATT, CDR2 SNEGSKA (reference sequence). This CDR3 has 11 amino acids. The CDR3 here is CSARGTGEQYF. For the CDR3, the DNA is TGCAGTGCTAGAGGAACAGGCGAGCAGTACTTC.

In its sample, this clonotype was seen a few times. The chain uses TRBV10-3 and TRBJ2-5, with 8 bases fitting TRBD1. Germline loops: CDR1 ENHRY, CDR2 SYGVKD. The CDR3 extends over 16 amino acids. J gave up 6 bases and V 0 bases, and 9 bases lay outside the gene matches. The DNA for the CDR3 is TGTGCCATCAGTGAGTCTGGAGCCAGGGGGCGGAAGACCCAGTACTTC. This encodes CAISESGARGRKTQYF.